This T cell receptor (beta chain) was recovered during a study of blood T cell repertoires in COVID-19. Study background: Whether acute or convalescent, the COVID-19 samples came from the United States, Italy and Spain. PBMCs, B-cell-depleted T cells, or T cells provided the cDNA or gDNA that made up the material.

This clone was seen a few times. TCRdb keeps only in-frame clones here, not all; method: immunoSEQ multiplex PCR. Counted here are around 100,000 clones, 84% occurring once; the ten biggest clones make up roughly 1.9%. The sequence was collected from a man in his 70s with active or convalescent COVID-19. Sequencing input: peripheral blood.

For the CDR3, the DNA is TGTGCCAGCAGCAGACGTCTCCAGGGAGGCGAAAAACTGTTTTTT. This codes for CASSRRLQGGEKLFF. V is TRBV13 and J is TRBJ1-4; TRBD1 might be the D (5 bases). The V end was cut by 5 bases, the J end by 8 bases, with 18 bases between. CDR1 and CDR2 from the germline V gene are PRHDT and FYEKMQ (reference sequence). This CDR3 comprises 15 residues.